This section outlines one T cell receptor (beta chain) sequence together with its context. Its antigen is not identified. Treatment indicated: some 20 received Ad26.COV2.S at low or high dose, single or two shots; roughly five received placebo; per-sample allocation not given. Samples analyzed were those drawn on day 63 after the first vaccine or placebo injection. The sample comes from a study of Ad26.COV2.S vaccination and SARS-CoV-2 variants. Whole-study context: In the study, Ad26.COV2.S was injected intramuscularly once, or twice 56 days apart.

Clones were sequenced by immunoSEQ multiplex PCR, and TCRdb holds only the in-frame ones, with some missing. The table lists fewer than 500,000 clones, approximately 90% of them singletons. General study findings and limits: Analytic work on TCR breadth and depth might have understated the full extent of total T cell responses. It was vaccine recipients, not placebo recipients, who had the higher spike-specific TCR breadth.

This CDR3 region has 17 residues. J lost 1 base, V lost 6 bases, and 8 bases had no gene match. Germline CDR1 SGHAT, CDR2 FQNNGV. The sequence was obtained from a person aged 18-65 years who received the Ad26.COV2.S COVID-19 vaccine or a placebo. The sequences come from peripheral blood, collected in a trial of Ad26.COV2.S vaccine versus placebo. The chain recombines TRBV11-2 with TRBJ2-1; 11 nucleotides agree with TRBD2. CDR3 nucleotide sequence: TGTGCCAGCAGATTACAAGGGACTAGCGGTTCCTACAATGAGCAGTTCTTC. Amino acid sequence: CASRLQGTSGSYNEQFF.